The clone carrying this T cell receptor beta chain was recorded many times. Germline lookup yields CDR1 KGHDR and CDR2 SFDVKD. The V and J ends lost 9 bases and 7 bases, in that order; junction bases with no gene match: 16. This CDR3 has 15 residues. Library construction for TCR beta used iRepertoire HTBI primers and Arm-PCR of CDR3 regions. TCRdb reprocessed the multiplex PCR reads via MiXCR and lists one record per CDR3 protein. The sample holds about 430,000 distinct CDR3 sequences; 15% are singletons and the top ten take approximately 7.8%. The record originates from a study of regulatory T cells in long-lasting Graves disease. Time point described: newly diagnosed GD, antithyroid drugs for less than 3 months. The TCR library used RNA extracted from PBMCs. The same data also contributed to another study, on T cells in Graves' hyperthyroidism and ophthalmopathy. That paper states: Most clonotypes that expanded in the thyroid above 0.001 also showed up in blood.

This TCR was sampled from a woman aged 40-49 years with Graves disease. The J gene is TRBJ2-5, the V gene TRBV24-1, with TRBD2 identical over 7 bases. The material was peripheral blood mononuclear cells (PBMCs), obtained at new diagnosis, from a patient treated with antithyroid drugs. The CDR3 is CATGGGGAASGTQYF. CDR3 sequence (DNA): TGTGCCACCGGGGGGGGGGGAGCGGCCTCAGGGACCCAGTACTTC.